Below are 19 T cell receptor beta chains sequenced from a single sample in a study of OX40 agonist ivuxolimab in advanced cancers. Repertoires were generated with immunoSEQ multiplex PCR, while TCRdb's copy carries only in-frame clones and drops some. The table shows around 62,000 clones, with approximately 87% occurring only once. Sequencing was performed on CD4+ or CD8+ T cells sorted from blood, taken in a trial of the OX40 agonist ivuxolimab. The source is an adult with an advanced solid tumor such as melanoma, head and neck, liver or kidney cancer.

This clone was seen once. The chain has TRBV2 and TRBJ2-7, with 9 bases matching TRBD1. Germline lookup yields CDR1 SNHLY and CDR2 FYNNEI. V was clipped by 6 bases and J by 6 bases; unmatched bases: 9. This CDR3 region has 14 residues. The CDR3 DNA reads as TGTGCCAGCAGAAAGGGACAGGGTTTTTTCGAGCAGTACTTC. This codes for CASRKGQGFFEQYF.

This clone was picked up a small number of times. The chain couples TRBV29-1 to TRBJ2-5, with 8 bases identical to TRBD1. Trimming took 8 bases from V and 4 from J; bases not matched to a gene: 6. The CDR3 spans 12 residues. The germline V gene encodes CDR1 SQVTM and CDR2 ANQGSEA. The CDR3 sequence is CSSGGPRETQYF. For the CDR3, the DNA is TGCAGCTCAGGGGGCCCCCGAGAGACCCAGTACTTC.

The CDR3 loop reads CASRPRQGVYNEQFF. CDR3 DNA sequence: TGTGCCAGCAGGCCACGGCAGGGGGTCTACAATGAGCAGTTCTTC. The chain carries TRBV7-2 and TRBJ2-7, with 7 bases lining up with TRBD1. The last part of the DNA fits TRBJ2-1 better; the J call may be wrong. The CDR3 has 15 amino acids. CDR1 and CDR2 from the germline V gene are SGHTA and FQGNSA.

The rearrangement uses TRBV6-5 and TRBJ2-2; D may be TRBD2 (6 bases). The ends were cut back, 2 bases at V and 5 bases at J, with 12 bases in the middle. There are 15 residues in the CDR3. The germline V gene encodes CDR1 MNHEY and CDR2 SVGAGI. This CDR3 is CASSYMEGGTGELFF. The CDR3 region has the DNA TGTGCCAGCAGTTACATGGAGGGTGGTACCGGGGAGCTGTTTTTT.

The rearrangement uses TRBV11-2 and TRBJ2-5; 7 positions match TRBD1. The V segment lost 6 bases and the J segment 4 bases; nucleotides outside the gene matches: 5. The CDR3 covers 13 residues. CDR1 SGHAT and CDR2 FQNNGV come from the germline V gene. The CDR3 DNA is TGTGCCAGCAGTTGGACAGGAAGAGAGACCCAGTACTTC. Its protein product is CASSWTGRETQYF.

This clone has a single count. The J gene is TRBJ1-5, the V gene TRBV19, with TRBD1 identical over 7 bases. Germline V gene lookup returns CDR1 LNHDA and CDR2 SQIVND (reference sequence). This CDR3 spans 18 amino acids. After removal of 5 bases from V and 3 bases from J, the junction contained 16 bases not matched to a gene. CDR3 nucleotide sequence: TGTGCCAGTAGTCCCCAGCCCCGCCAGACAGGGTTCAATCAGCCCCAGCATTTT. This sequence encodes CASSPQPRQTGFNQPQHF.

The rearrangement uses TRBV5-1 and TRBJ1-2; D possibly corresponds to TRBD1 (6 bases). This CDR3 contains 17 residues. Trimming cost V 0 bases and J 4 bases, with 19 bases left between them. Germline CDR1 and CDR2: SGHRS and YFSETQ. The CDR3 sequence: CASSLGPSEGGRYGYTF. CDR3 sequence (DNA): TGCGCCAGCAGCTTGGGGCCCTCGGAGGGGGGACGCTATGGCTACACCTTC.

This rearrangement joins TRBV29-1 to TRBJ1-3; possible D gene TRBD1, 6 bases. V dropped 7 bases and J dropped 0 bases, with 10 bases sitting between them. This CDR3 has 13 residues. From germline, CDR1 is SQVTM and CDR2 ANQGSEA. DNA of the CDR3: TGCAGCGCCCAGGGGTACTCTGGAAACACCATATATTTT. Translation: CSAQGYSGNTIYF.

This chain connects TRBV2 to TRBJ1-2; TRBD1 matches 8 bases. The germline gives CDR1 SNHLY, CDR2 FYNNEI. Losses at the gene ends were 1 base for V and 4 bases for J; bases not matched to a gene: 5. The CDR3 consists of 15 residues. This chain's CDR3 is CASSEGTGSRYGYTF. CDR3 sequence (DNA): TGTGCCAGCAGTGAAGGGACAGGGTCCCGCTATGGCTACACCTTC.

The chain employs TRBV19 and TRBJ2-5; maybe TRBD2 (5 bases). CDR3 size: 15 residues. V shed 4 bases and J shed 4 bases, with 16 bases lying between them. The germline V gene has CDR1 LNHDA and CDR2 SQIVND (reference sequence). CDR3 nucleotides: TGTGCCAGTAGTACAGCGGACTGGACCCCAGAGACCCAGTACTTC. Protein sequence: CASSTADWTPETQYF.

The chain is built from TRBV11-2 and TRBJ1-1; no reliable D call. V shed 2 bases and J shed 3 bases, with 4 bases lying between them. Germline lookup yields CDR1 SGHAT and CDR2 FQNNGV. This CDR3 comprises 12 residues. CDR3 sequence reads: CASSLPHTEAFF. DNA for the CDR3: TGTGCCAGCAGCTTACCACACACTGAAGCTTTCTTT.

The chain uses TRBV2 and TRBJ2-3, with TRBD1 matching 8 bases. This CDR3 is 14 amino acids long. V shed 6 bases, J shed 8 bases, and the junction held 10 bases outside the gene matches. Per the germline V gene, CDR1 is SNHLY and CDR2 is FYNNEI. CDR3 sequence (DNA): TGTGCCAGCAGCCTGGGACAGGACCTAGGTACGCAGTATTTT. This gives the protein CASSLGQDLGTQYF.

The chain has TRBV5-1 and TRBJ2-7; D is undetermined. The CDR3 sequence is 12 residues long. Trimming pared 7 bases from V and 0 bases from J, leaving 8 bases between. Germline-derived CDR1 and CDR2 are SGHRS and YFSETQ. The CDR3 region is CASQDGSYEQYF. CDR3 DNA sequence: TGCGCCAGCCAGGACGGCTCCTACGAGCAGTACTTC.

The chain combines TRBV6-6 with TRBJ2-4, with D tentatively TRBD1 or TRBD2 (6 bases each). V lost 10 bases and J lost 5, with 18 bases in between. CDR3 size: 14 residues. Germline CDR1 reads MNHNY; CDR2 reads SVGAGI (reference sequence). The chain's CDR3 is CATRPGGLENIQYF. CDR3 in DNA: TGTGCCACTCGGCCCGGGGGCCTGGAAAACATTCAGTACTTC.

The chain combines TRBV4-2 with TRBJ2-2; D might be TRBD1 (6 bases). Trimming removed 4 bases from V and 3 bases from J, with 9 bases in between. Germline values: CDR1 LGHNA, CDR2 YNFKEQ. The CDR3 has 14 amino acids. CDR3: CASSRGQDTGELFF. Written as DNA, the CDR3 is TGTGCCAGCAGCCGGGGACAAGACACCGGGGAGCTGTTTTTT.

The gene calls are TRBV10-3 and TRBJ1-2; possibly TRBD1 for D (5 bases). This CDR3 region has 14 residues. Trimming cost V 4 bases and J 3 bases, with 12 bases left between them. CDR1 is ENHRY, CDR2 SYGVKD, per germline. CDR3 in DNA: TGTGCCATCAGTGGACAACAGGAGTACTATGGCTACACCTTC. Protein: CAISGQQEYYGYTF.

V is TRBV6-1 and J is TRBJ2-5; 10 bases agree with TRBD2. Germline lookup yields CDR1 MNHNS and CDR2 SASEGT. The V gene end was trimmed by 6 bases and the J gene end by 2 bases; junction bases not matched to a gene: 3. CDR3 length: 14 residues. The CDR3 region has the DNA TGTGCCAGCAGACTAGCGGGGCGTCAAGAGACCCAGTACTTC. It specifies CASRLAGRQETQYF.

The rearrangement uses TRBV2 and TRBJ1-1; D possibly corresponds to TRBD1 (5 bases). Deletions cut 6 bases from V and 2 bases from J, with 10 bases between. This CDR3 has 13 residues. In germline, CDR1 is SNHLY, CDR2 FYNNEI. This CDR3 is CASSVGHNTEAFF. DNA of the CDR3: TGTGCCAGCAGCGTTGGACACAACACTGAAGCTTTCTTT.

This clone was picked up one time. J is TRBJ2-6 and V is TRBV7-6; a weak D match, TRBD1 (5 bases). Germline V CDR1 and CDR2: SGHVS, FNYEAQ. Trimming pared 3 bases from V and 0 bases from J, leaving 6 bases between. CDR3 length: 15 amino acids. The CDR3 coding sequence is TGTGCCAGCAGCTTCAGGGTCTCTGGGGCCAACGTCCTGACTTTC. Its translation is CASSFRVSGANVLTF.